Sequencing of this T cell receptor (beta chain) was carried out in a study of blood T cell repertoires in COVID-19. Overall study: The cDNA or gDNA used as material had been derived from T cells, B-cell-depleted T cells, or PBMCs.

The CDR3 runs 18 residues. Assay: immunoSEQ multiplex PCR; the TCRdb copy retains only in-frame clones and omits some. This table holds 100,000 to 140,000 clones, about 87% found once. What was sequenced was peripheral blood. This receptor was identified in a man aged 45 to 65 with active or convalescent COVID-19. V gene TRBV12-1 combines with J gene TRBJ2-7; TRBD2, the table's D call, was not compared with the DNA. TRBV12-1 is deemed a pseudogene. The chain's CDR3 is CASSFVLAGEGRGGEQYF. CDR3 bases: TGTGCCAGCAGCTTTGTGCTAGCGGGAGAGGGTCGAGGGGGAGAGCAGTACTTC.